This T cell receptor (beta chain) was sequenced in a study of blood T cell repertoires in COVID-19. Germline lookup yields CDR1 MNHNS and CDR2 SASEGT. The V and J ends lost 3 bases and 5 bases respectively, with 12 bases between them. This CDR3 region has 14 residues. The assay was immunoSEQ multiplex PCR, and TCRdb's table has in-frame clones only and misses some. This repertoire shows about 160,000 clones, about four fifths found once; its top ten account for 7.5% to 8.5%. This receptor was obtained from a woman between 55 and 75 years old with COVID-19, enrolled during active disease. The specimen was peripheral blood. This chain uses TRBV6-1 with TRBJ2-3; possible D gene TRBD1, 6 bases. CDR3 bases: TGTGCCAGCAGTGACAGGGGTAAGGGAGATACGCAGTATTTT. Its translation: CASSDRGKGDTQYF.